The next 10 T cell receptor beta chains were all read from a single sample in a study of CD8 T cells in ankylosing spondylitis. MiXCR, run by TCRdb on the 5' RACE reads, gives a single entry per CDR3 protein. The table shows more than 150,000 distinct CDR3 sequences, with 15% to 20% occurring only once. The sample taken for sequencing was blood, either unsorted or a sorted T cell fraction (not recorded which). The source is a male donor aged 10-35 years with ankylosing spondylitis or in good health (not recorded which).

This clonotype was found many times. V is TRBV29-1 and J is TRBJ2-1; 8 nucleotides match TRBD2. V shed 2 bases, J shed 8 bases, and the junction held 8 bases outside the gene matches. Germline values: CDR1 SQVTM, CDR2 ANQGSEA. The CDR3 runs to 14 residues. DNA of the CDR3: TGCAGCGTTGAATCAGCGGGAGTAGTCTATGAGCAGTTCTTC. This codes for CSVESAGVVYEQFF.

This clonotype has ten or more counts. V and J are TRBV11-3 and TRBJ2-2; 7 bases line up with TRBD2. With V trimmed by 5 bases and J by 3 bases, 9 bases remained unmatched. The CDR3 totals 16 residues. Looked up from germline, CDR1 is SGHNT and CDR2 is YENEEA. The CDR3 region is CASSPAAGIYTGELFF. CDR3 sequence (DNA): TGTGCCAGCAGCCCTGCAGCGGGGATATACACCGGGGAGCTGTTTTTT.

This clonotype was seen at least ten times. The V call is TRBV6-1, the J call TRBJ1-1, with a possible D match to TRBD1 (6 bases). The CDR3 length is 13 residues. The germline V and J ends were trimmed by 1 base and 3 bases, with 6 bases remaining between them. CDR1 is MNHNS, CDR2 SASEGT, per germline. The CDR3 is CASSEDRDTEAFF. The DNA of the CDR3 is TGTGCCAGCAGTGAAGACAGGGACACTGAAGCTTTCTTT.

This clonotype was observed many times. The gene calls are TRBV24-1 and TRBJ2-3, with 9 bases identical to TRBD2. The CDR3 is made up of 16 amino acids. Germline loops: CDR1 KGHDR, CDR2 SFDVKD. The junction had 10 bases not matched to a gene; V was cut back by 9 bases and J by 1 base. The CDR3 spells CATPELAGVGTDTQYF. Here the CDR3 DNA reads TGTGCCACCCCCGAGTTAGCGGGAGTGGGCACAGATACGCAGTATTTT.

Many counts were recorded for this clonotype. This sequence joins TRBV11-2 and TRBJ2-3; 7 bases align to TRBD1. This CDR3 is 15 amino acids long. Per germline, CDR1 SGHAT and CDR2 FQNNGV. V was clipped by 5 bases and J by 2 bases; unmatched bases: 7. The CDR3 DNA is TGTGCCAGCAGCACCCGGACAGGTTCCACAGATACGCAGTATTTT. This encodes CASSTRTGSTDTQYF.

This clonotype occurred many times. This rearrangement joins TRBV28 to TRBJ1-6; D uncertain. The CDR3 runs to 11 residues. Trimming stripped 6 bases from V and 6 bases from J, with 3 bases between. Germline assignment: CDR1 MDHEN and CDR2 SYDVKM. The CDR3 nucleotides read TGTGCCAGCAGGGGTAATTCACCCCTCCACTTT. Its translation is CASRGNSPLHF.

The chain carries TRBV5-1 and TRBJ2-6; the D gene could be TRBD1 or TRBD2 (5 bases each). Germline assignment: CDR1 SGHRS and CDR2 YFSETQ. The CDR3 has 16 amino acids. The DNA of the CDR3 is TGCGCATCACGGGGCAGGTACAGCTCTGGGGCCAACGTCCTGACTTTC. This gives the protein CASRGRYSSGANVLTF.

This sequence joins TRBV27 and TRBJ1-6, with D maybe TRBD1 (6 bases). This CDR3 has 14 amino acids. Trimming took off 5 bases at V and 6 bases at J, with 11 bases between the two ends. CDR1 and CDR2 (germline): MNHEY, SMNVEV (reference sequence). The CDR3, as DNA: TGTGCCAGCAGTGTACAGGGATTTAATTCACCCCTCCACTTT. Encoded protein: CASSVQGFNSPLHF.

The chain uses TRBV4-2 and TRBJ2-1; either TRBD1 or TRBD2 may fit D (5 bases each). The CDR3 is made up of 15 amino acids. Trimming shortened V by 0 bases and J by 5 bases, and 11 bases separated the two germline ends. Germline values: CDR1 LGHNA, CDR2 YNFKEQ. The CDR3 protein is CASSQESGQHNEQFF. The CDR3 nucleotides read TGTGCCAGCAGCCAAGAATCGGGGCAACACAATGAGCAGTTCTTC.

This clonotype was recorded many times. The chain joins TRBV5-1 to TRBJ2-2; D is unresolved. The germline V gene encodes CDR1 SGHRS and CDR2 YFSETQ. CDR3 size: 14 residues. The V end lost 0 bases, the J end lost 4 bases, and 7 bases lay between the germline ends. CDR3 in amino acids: CASSLEVTTGELFF. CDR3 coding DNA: TGCGCCAGCAGCTTGGAGGTCACCACCGGGGAGCTGTTTTTT.